This TCR beta chain was documented in a study of OX40 agonist ivuxolimab in advanced cancers. General observations from the study: Averaged across samples, CD8+ T cells carried more expanded clones than CD4+ did. At doses 0.1 to 3.0 mg/kg, CD4+ and CD8+ clones expanded.

On this clone: Its antigen is not known.

Assay: immunoSEQ multiplex PCR; the TCRdb copy retains only in-frame clones and omits some. The sample consists of about 58,000 clones, roughly nine tenths of them appearing once. The V gene's germline CDR1 is SGHTA and CDR2 FQGNSA. The CDR3 has 15 residues. The ends were cut back, 1 base at V and 2 bases at J, with 6 bases in the middle. Material: CD4+ or CD8+ T cells sorted from blood, obtained in a trial of the OX40 agonist ivuxolimab. This TCR was recovered from an adult with an advanced solid tumor such as melanoma, head and neck, liver or kidney cancer. The chain employs TRBV7-2 and TRBJ2-6, with unresolved D. The CDR3 DNA reads as TGTGCCAGCAGCTTAGTCTATACTGGGGCCAACGTCCTGACTTTC. Translation gives CASSLVYTGANVLTF.